The T cell receptor beta chain under discussion was sequenced for a study of T-cell memory formation after mild COVID-19. TCRdb re-analysed the 5' RACE reads in MiXCR, keeping a single row per CDR3 protein. Among about 250,000 distinct CDR3 sequences listed, roughly 14% were seen once. This CDR3 region has 15 residues. Trimming took off 6 bases at V and 1 base at J, with 16 bases between the two ends. Germline CDR1 SGHRS, CDR2 YFSETQ. This clonotype was counted between two and nine times. The specimen sequenced was PBMCs or a T cell subset sorted from them (not recorded which). This sequence originates from an adult woman who had mild COVID-19 (a few samples of this study predate the infection). Cell type and time point are not known. V gene TRBV5-1 combines with J gene TRBJ1-1; possibly TRBD1 for D (5 bases). The CDR3 bases are TGCGCCAGCACCCCTACCGCCGGACAGAACACTGAAGCTTTCTTT. Translated, it gives CASTPTAGQNTEAFF.